These 7 T cell receptor beta chains share one sample of origin, sequenced in a study of T cell responses to AZD1222 COVID-19 vaccine. TCRdb's table, derived via immunoSEQ multiplex PCR, lists solely in-frame clones and lacks some. The sample has 25,000 to 35,000 clones; 89% are singletons. The sequences come from peripheral blood, collected on day 0 of AZD1222 vaccination. Receptors originate from an adult in good health.

The chain carries TRBV7-9 and TRBJ2-1; 15 positions match TRBD2. The CDR3 has 15 amino acids. The trim removed 3 bases at V and 12 bases at J, leaving 6 bases unmatched. Germline V lookup: CDR1 SEHNR, CDR2 FQNEAQ (reference sequence). The CDR3 sequence is CASSFPGLAGGGQFF. CDR3 DNA sequence: TGTGCCAGCAGCTTCCCGGGACTAGCGGGAGGCGGGCAGTTCTTC.

The genes are TRBV15 and TRBJ2-3; perhaps TRBD1 as D (5 bases). The germline V and J ends were trimmed by 0 bases and 11 bases, with 15 bases remaining between them. The CDR3 consists of 14 residues. Germline loops: CDR1 LNHNV, CDR2 YYDKDF (reference sequence). The chain's CDR3 is CATSRDNTVGEQYF. The CDR3 DNA follows: TGTGCCACCAGCAGAGATAATACTGTAGGGGAGCAGTATTTT.

The V and J genes are TRBV7-9 and TRBJ2-2; D ambiguous. CDR3 size: 13 residues. The germline V and J ends were trimmed by 3 bases and 6 bases, with 8 bases remaining between them. Per the germline V gene, CDR1 is SEHNR and CDR2 is FQNEAQ (reference sequence). CDR3 DNA: TGTGCCAGCAGCTTCTCACAGCCCGGGGAGCTGTTTTTT. It yields the protein CASSFSQPGELFF. Supplemented by reference TRBV7-9 and TRBJ2-2, the full variable domain reads DTGVSQNPRHKITKRGQNVTFRCDPISEHNRLYWYRQTLGQGPEFLTYFQNEAQLEKSRLLSDRFSAERPKGSFSTLEIQRTEQGDSAMYLCASSFSQPGELFFGEGSRLTVL.

V gene TRBV9 combines with J gene TRBJ1-6; D unclear. The germline V and J ends were trimmed by 2 bases and 8 bases, with 5 bases remaining between them. This CDR3 spans 12 amino acids. Germline assignment: CDR1 SGDLS and CDR2 YYNGEE. Written as DNA, the CDR3 is TGTGCCAGCAGCGTCGGTGATTCACCCCTCCACTTT. Encoded protein: CASSVGDSPLHF.

The CDR3 loop is CASSQVYNSPLHF. The CDR3, as DNA: TGTGCCAGCAGCCAAGTTTACAATTCACCCCTCCACTTT. The chain uses TRBV3-1 (or the pseudogene TRBV3-2) and TRBJ1-6; no reliable D call. V was pared by 1 base and J by 7 bases, with 5 bases between. Germline CDR1 reads LGHDT; CDR2 reads YNNKEL (reference sequence). The CDR3 is 13 residues long.

V is TRBV5-6 and J is TRBJ1-1; D remains unclear. The V gene's germline CDR1 is SGHDT and CDR2 YYEEEE. V was pared by 0 bases and J by 4 bases, with 10 bases between. This CDR3 spans 14 amino acids. The CDR3 protein is CASSLGLLSTEAFF. In nucleotides, the CDR3 is TGTGCCAGCAGCTTGGGGCTCCTATCCACTGAAGCTTTCTTT.

The chain carries TRBV3-1 (or the pseudogene TRBV3-2) and TRBJ2-3; D ambiguous. Germline CDR1 and CDR2: LGHDT and YNNKEL (reference sequence). The CDR3 loop spans 13 amino acids. Trimming stripped 4 bases from V and 4 bases from J, with 9 bases between. The CDR3 sequence: CASSPSGADTQYF. The CDR3 bases are TGTGCCAGCAGCCCGTCCGGCGCAGATACGCAGTATTTT.